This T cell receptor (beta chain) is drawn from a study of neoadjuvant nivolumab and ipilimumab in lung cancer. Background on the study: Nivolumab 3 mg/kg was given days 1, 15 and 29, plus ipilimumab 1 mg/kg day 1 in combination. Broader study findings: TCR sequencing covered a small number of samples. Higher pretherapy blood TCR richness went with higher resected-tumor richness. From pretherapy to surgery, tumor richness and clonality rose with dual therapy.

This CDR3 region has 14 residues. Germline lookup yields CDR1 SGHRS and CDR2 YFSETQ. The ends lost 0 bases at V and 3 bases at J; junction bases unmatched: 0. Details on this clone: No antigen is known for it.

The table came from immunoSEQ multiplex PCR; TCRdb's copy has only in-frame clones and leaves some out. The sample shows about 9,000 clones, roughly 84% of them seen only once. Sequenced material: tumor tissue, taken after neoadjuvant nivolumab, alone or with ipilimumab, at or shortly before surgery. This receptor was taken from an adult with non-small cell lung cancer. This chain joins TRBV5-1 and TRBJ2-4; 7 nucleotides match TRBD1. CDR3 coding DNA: TGCGCCAGCAGCTTGGGGGACAGCAAAAACATTCAGTACTTC. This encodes CASSLGDSKNIQYF.